Each of the 20 T cell receptor beta chains below was sequenced from the same sample in a study of T cells in tumors after PD-1 blockade. Time point of the sample: second of two post-therapy site-matched biopsies two to three months apart. Profiled with immunoSEQ multiplex PCR; TCRdb holds only in-frame clones, not every one. The sample consists of 8,500 or so clones, 62% of them appearing once. The source material was tumor tissue, sampled after anti-PD-1 treatment. The receptors here all came from a human donor with basal cell carcinoma.

The chain couples TRBV2 to TRBJ2-1; 8 bases are shared with TRBD2. Germline V gene lookup returns CDR1 SNHLY and CDR2 FYNNEI. V lost 4 bases to trimming and J lost 9 bases; unmatched junction nucleotides: 11. The CDR3 totals 15 residues. CDR3 residues: CASSVQRGTNGEQFF. CDR3 DNA sequence: TGTGCCAGCAGTGTACAGCGGGGGACGAATGGTGAGCAGTTCTTC.

This clone is deemed medium-sized. This chain links TRBV18 with TRBJ2-7; D is perhaps TRBD1 or TRBD2 (5 bases each). CDR3 size: 14 residues. The V and J ends lost 2 bases and 3 bases respectively, with 11 bases between them. From germline, CDR1 is KGHSH and CDR2 LQKENI. The CDR3 DNA sequence: TGTGCCAGCTCACCAGGGGGAGTAATCTACGAGCAGTACTTC. It is translated as CASSPGGVIYEQYF.

The rearrangement uses TRBV4-1 and TRBJ2-5; perhaps D is TRBD1 or TRBD2 (7 bases each). The germline gives CDR1 MGHRA, CDR2 YSYEKL. The V gene lost 5 bases and the J gene lost 2 bases, with 18 bases spanning the gap. This CDR3 comprises 16 residues. CDR3: CASSKVQGGDQETQYF. DNA of the CDR3: TGCGCCAGCAGCAAAGTCCAGGGGGGGGATCAAGAGACCCAGTACTTC.

The chain links TRBV5-6 to TRBJ2-3; D not resolved. The CDR3 spans 11 residues. In germline, CDR1 is SGHDT, CDR2 YYEEEE. The V gene lost 2 bases and the J gene lost 6 bases, with 4 bases spanning the gap. The CDR3 is CASSFKDTQYF. CDR3 nucleotide sequence: TGTGCCAGCAGCTTTAAGGATACGCAGTATTTT.

V gene TRBV3-1 (or the pseudogene TRBV3-2) combines with J gene TRBJ2-1; 15 bases line up with TRBD2. The CDR3 totals 15 residues. Trimming removed 5 bases from V and 4 bases from J; junction bases left unmatched: 0. Per the germline V gene, CDR1 is LGHDT and CDR2 is YNNKEL (reference sequence). For the CDR3, the DNA is TGTGCCAGCAGCGGGACTAGCGGGGGGTACAATGAGCAGTTCTTC. This codes for CASSGTSGGYNEQFF.

The chain recombines TRBV10-2 with TRBJ1-1; D unclear. V lost 2 bases to trimming and J lost 2 bases, with 9 bases between them. Germline V lookup: CDR1 WSHSY, CDR2 SAAADI. This CDR3 region has 14 residues. CDR3 sequence: CASSETGGNTEAFF. The CDR3 DNA follows: TGCGCCAGCAGTGAGACTGGAGGTAACACTGAAGCTTTCTTT.

The chain employs TRBV5-1 and TRBJ2-2; a weak D match, TRBD1 (6 bases). CDR1 and CDR2 from the germline V gene are SGHRS and YFSETQ. Trimming shortened V by 4 bases and J by 6 bases, and 19 bases separated the two germline ends. The CDR3 runs 16 residues. DNA for the CDR3: TGCGCCAGCAGCCCCACCGACCGGACAGTGGCCGGGGAGCTGTTTTTT. Encoded protein: CASSPTDRTVAGELFF.

This clone was detected only a few times. This sequence joins TRBV25-1 and TRBJ1-2, with D possibly TRBD1 on 6 matching bases. Trimming took 6 bases from V and 6 from J, leaving 8 bases between them. This CDR3 is built from 11 residues. CDR1 and CDR2 (germline): MGHDK, SYGVNS. CDR3 sequence: CASSTGHGYTF. In nucleotides, the CDR3 is TGTGCCAGCAGCACAGGGCATGGCTACACCTTC.

The genes are TRBV10-2 and TRBJ2-7; D is uncertain. The CDR3 extends over 10 amino acids. Trimming left V 6 bases short and J 5 bases short, with 5 bases between. Per germline, CDR1 WSHSY and CDR2 SAAADI. Here the CDR3 DNA reads TGCGCCAGCAGCAACCACGAGCAGTACTTC. This sequence encodes CASSNHEQYF.

This clone was observed a handful of times. This sequence joins TRBV19 and TRBJ1-2; D is perhaps TRBD1 (5 bases). The CDR3 loop spans 13 amino acids. Germline V gene sequence: CDR1 LNHDA, CDR2 SQIVND (reference sequence). V shed 5 bases and J shed 9 bases, with 16 bases lying between them. As DNA, the CDR3 is TGTGCCAGTAGTTGGTCAGGGAATTATCGCTACACCTTC. It encodes CASSWSGNYRYTF.

The chain is built from TRBV5-4 and TRBJ1-1; the D gene is possibly TRBD1 (6 bases). Germline lookup yields CDR1 SGHNT and CDR2 YYREEE (reference sequence). CDR3 length: 15 amino acids. V lost 1 base to trimming and J lost 6 bases, with 16 bases between them. The CDR3 here is CASSLMDSWGAEAFF. The DNA of the CDR3 is TGTGCCAGCAGCTTGATGGACAGCTGGGGCGCTGAAGCTTTCTTT.

This sequence joins TRBV15 and TRBJ1-6, with 9 bases matching TRBD1. V dropped 5 bases and J dropped 6; count of bases not matched to a gene: 8. Looked up from germline, CDR1 is LNHNV and CDR2 is YYDKDF (reference sequence). The CDR3 length is 16 residues. The CDR3: CATSSAWGQGNSPLHF. Written as DNA, the CDR3 is TGTGCCACCAGCTCGGCGTGGGGACAGGGTAATTCACCCCTCCACTTT. Full variable domain (outside the CDR3, taken from reference TRBV15 and TRBJ1-6): DAMVIQNPRYQVTQFGKPVTLSCSQTLNHNVMYWYQQKSSQAPKLLFHYYDKDFNNEADTPDNFQSRRPNTSFCFLDIRSPGLGDTAMYLCATSSAWGQGNSPLHFGNGTRLTVT.

The chain employs TRBV30 and TRBJ2-5; the D call may be TRBD1 or TRBD2 (6 bases each). CDR3 length equals 15 residues. V was shortened by 5 bases and J by 4 bases, with 20 bases between the two germline ends. Germline CDR1 GTSNPN, CDR2 SVGIG (reference sequence). The CDR3 DNA follows: TGTGCCTGGGGGGGCGGGGAAACCGGAGGAGAGACCCAGTACTTC. Protein: CAWGGGETGGETQYF.

This chain uses TRBV5-1 with TRBJ2-7; D is unresolved. V was trimmed by 3 bases and J by 1 base, leaving 8 bases between them. The CDR3 has 13 residues. Germline CDR1 is SGHRS and CDR2 is YFSETQ. The CDR3 nucleotides read TGCGCCAGCAGCTCTCAGAGTTCCTACGAGCAGTACTTC. Its protein product is CASSSQSSYEQYF.

The V and J genes are TRBV5-6 and TRBJ2-4; a weak D match, TRBD1 (6 bases). Germline CDR1 SGHDT, CDR2 YYEEEE. The V and J ends lost 1 base and 7 bases respectively, with 12 bases between them. This CDR3 is built from 14 residues. CDR3 sequence reads: CASSLSGTRNIQYF. For the CDR3, the DNA is TGTGCCAGCAGCTTGTCAGGGACACGGAACATTCAGTACTTC.

The chain carries TRBV6-5 and TRBJ1-4, with D possibly being TRBD1 (5 bases). This CDR3 is 15 amino acids long. CDR1 and CDR2 from the germline V gene are MNHEY and SVGAGI. The germline V and J ends were trimmed by 2 bases and 5 bases, with 12 bases remaining between them. In DNA, the CDR3 is TGTGCCAGCAGTTACGGGGGAAGGCTCAATGAAAAACTGTTTTTT. Amino acids: CASSYGGRLNEKLFF.

The chain joins TRBV7-9 to TRBJ1-2; perhaps TRBD1 as D (6 bases). Deletions cut 5 bases from V and 6 bases from J, with 7 bases between. CDR1 and CDR2 (germline): SEHNR, FQNEAQ (reference sequence). This CDR3 has 11 residues. The CDR3 DNA follows: TGTGCCAGCAGCCGGACAGATGGCTACACCTTC. Protein product: CASSRTDGYTF.

J is TRBJ1-1 and V is TRBV2; possibly TRBD1 for D (5 bases). The CDR3 loop spans 16 amino acids. V was trimmed by 6 bases and J by 4 bases, leaving 21 bases between them. CDR1 is SNHLY and CDR2 is FYNNEI in the germline V gene. The CDR3 is CASSRDSGQVSTEAFF. The CDR3 nucleotides are TGTGCCAGCAGCCGTGACTCGGGGCAGGTTAGCACTGAAGCTTTCTTT.

The chain employs TRBV5-6 and TRBJ1-3; weak D call: TRBD1 (6 bases). Deletions cut 1 base from V and 0 bases from J, with 11 bases between. Germline assignment: CDR1 SGHDT and CDR2 YYEEEE. The CDR3 is 16 amino acids. DNA of the CDR3: TGTGCCAGCAGCTTGCGGACAGTCCTCTCTGGAAACACCATATATTTT. Translating it yields CASSLRTVLSGNTIYF. Looking up the rest from reference TRBV5-6 and TRBJ1-3 gives the full variable domain: DAGVTQSPTHLIKTRGQQVTLRCSPKSGHDTVSWYQQALGQGPQFIFQYYEEEERQRGNFPDRFSGHQFPNYSSELNVNALLLGDSALYLCASSLRTVLSGNTIYFGEGSWLTVV.

The V and J genes are TRBV5-1 and TRBJ2-3; D uncertain. The germline V and J ends were trimmed by 4 bases and 0 bases, with 6 bases remaining between them. The CDR3 sequence is 13 residues long. CDR1 SGHRS and CDR2 YFSETQ come from the germline V gene. The CDR3: CASSEYSTDTQYF. The CDR3 nucleotides are TGCGCCAGCAGCGAATACAGCACAGATACGCAGTATTTT.